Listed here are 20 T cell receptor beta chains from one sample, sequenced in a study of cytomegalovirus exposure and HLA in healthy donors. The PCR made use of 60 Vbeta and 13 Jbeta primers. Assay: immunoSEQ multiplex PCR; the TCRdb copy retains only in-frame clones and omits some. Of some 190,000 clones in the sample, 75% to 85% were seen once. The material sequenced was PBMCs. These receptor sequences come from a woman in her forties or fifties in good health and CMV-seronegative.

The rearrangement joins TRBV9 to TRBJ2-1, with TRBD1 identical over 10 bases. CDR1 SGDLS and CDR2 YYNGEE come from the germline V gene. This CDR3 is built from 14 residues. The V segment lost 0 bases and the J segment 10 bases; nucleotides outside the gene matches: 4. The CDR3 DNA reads TGTGCCAGCAGCGTAGGGGACAGGGGAGAGGAGCAGTTCTTC. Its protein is CASSVGDRGEEQFF.

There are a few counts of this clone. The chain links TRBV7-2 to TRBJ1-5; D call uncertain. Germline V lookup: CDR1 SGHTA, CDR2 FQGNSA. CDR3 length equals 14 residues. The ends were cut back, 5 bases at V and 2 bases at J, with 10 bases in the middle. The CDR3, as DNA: TGTGCCAGCAGCGTAGATCATGGCAATCAGCCCCAGCATTTT. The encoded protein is CASSVDHGNQPQHF.

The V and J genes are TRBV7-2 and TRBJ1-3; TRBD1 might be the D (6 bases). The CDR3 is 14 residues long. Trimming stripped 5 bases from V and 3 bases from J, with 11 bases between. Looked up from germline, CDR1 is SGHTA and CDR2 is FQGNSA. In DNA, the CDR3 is TGTGCCAGCAGCACCACAGGGTTTGGAAACACCATATATTTT. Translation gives CASSTTGFGNTIYF.

CDR3 in DNA: TGTGCCAGCAGCGCAGTCCTGGGAGGTGGAAACACCATATATTTT. This sequence encodes CASSAVLGGGNTIYF. The chain uses TRBV7-2 and TRBJ1-3; D is unresolved. The CDR3 is made up of 15 amino acids. Germline V lookup: CDR1 SGHTA, CDR2 FQGNSA. V lost 5 bases to trimming and J lost 3 bases, with 14 bases between them.

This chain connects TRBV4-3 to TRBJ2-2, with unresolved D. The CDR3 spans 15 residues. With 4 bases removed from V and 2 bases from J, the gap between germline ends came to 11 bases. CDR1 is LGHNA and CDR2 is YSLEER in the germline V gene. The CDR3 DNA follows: TGCGCCAGCAGCCGGAGAGCAGCCAACACCGGGGAGCTGTTTTTT. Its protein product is CASSRRAANTGELFF.

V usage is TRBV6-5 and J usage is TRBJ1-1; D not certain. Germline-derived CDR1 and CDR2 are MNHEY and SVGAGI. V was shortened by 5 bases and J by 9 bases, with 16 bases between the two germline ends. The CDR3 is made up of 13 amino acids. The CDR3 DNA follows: TGTGCCAGCAGTCAGGTGAACGGGAGGAAAGCTTTCTTT. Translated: CASSQVNGRKAFF.

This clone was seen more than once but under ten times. This CDR3 reads CASSVEGAGANVLTF. CDR3 in DNA: TGTGCCAGCAGCGTAGAAGGGGCTGGGGCCAACGTCCTGACTTTC. V gene TRBV9 combines with J gene TRBJ2-6; tentative D call: TRBD1 (5 bases). Germline V lookup: CDR1 SGDLS, CDR2 YYNGEE. The CDR3 spans 15 residues. V was clipped by 0 bases and J by 2 bases, with 6 bases between them.

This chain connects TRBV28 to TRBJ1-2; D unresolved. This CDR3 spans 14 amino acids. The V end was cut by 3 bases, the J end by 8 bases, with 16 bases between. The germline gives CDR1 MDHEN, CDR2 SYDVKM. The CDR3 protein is CASSFGSPSRGYTF. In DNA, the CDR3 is TGTGCCAGCAGTTTTGGGTCTCCATCTAGGGGCTACACCTTC.

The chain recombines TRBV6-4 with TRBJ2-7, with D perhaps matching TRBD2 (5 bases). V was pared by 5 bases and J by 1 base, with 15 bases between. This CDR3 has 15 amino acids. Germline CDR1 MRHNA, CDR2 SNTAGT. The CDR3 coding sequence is TGTGCCAGCAGTCCTGAGGCGGGTGGATCCTACGAGCAGTACTTC. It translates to CASSPEAGGSYEQYF.

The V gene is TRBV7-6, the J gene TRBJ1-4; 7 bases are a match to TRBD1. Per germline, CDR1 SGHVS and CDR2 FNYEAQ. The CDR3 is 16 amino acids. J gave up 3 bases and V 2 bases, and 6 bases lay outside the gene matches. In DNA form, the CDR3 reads TGTGCCAGCAGCTTAAGGCGAACAGGGGCTAATGAAAAACTGTTTTTT. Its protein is CASSLRRTGANEKLFF.

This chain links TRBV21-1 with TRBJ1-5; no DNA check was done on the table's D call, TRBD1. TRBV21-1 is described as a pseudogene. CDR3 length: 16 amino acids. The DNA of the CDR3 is TGTGCCAGCAGCAAAGGGAGCAGGGGGCTCGGTCAGCCCCAGCATTTT. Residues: CASSKGSRGLGQPQHF.

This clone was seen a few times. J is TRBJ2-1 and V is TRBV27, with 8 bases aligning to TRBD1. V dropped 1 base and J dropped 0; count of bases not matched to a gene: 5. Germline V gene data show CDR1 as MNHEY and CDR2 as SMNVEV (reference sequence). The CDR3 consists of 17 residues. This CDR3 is CASSLFGTGSSYNEQFF. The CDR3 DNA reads TGTGCCAGCAGTTTATTTGGGACAGGTTCCTCCTACAATGAGCAGTTCTTC.

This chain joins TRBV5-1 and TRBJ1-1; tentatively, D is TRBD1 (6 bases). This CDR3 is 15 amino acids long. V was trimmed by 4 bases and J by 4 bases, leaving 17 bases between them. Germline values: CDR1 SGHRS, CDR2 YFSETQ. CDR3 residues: CASSQQGGAGTEAFF. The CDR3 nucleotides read TGCGCCAGCAGCCAGCAAGGGGGGGCAGGCACTGAAGCTTTCTTT.

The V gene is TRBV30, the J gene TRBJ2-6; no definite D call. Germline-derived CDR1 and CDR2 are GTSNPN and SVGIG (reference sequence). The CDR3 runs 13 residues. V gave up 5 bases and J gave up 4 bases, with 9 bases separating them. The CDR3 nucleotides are TGTGCCTGGGCGAGCTCCGGGGCCAACGTCCTGACTTTC. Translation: CAWASSGANVLTF.

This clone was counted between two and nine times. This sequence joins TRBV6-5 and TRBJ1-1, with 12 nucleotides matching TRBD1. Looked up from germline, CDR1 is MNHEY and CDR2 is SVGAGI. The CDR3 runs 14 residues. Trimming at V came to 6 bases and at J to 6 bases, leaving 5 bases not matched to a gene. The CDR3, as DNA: TGTGCCAGCAGGAGGGACAGGGGGCGAGCTGAAGCTTTCTTT. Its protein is CASRRDRGRAEAFF.

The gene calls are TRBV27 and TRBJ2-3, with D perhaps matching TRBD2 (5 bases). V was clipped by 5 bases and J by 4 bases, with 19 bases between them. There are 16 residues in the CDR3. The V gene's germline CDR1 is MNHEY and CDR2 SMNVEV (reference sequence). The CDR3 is CASSPPGIRPADTQYF. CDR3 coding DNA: TGTGCCAGCAGTCCACCCGGGATTCGCCCGGCAGATACGCAGTATTTT.

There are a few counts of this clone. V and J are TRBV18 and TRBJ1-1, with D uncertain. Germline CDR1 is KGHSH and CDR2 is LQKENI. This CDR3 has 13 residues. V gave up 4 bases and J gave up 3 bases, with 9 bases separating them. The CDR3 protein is CASSQLQDTEAFF. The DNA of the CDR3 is TGTGCCAGCTCACAGTTGCAGGACACTGAAGCTTTCTTT.

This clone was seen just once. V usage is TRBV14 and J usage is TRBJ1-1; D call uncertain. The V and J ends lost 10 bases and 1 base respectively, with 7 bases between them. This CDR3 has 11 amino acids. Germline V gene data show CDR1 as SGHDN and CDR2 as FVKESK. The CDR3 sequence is CATHRNTEAFF. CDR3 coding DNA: TGTGCCACCCATAGGAACACTGAAGCTTTCTTT.

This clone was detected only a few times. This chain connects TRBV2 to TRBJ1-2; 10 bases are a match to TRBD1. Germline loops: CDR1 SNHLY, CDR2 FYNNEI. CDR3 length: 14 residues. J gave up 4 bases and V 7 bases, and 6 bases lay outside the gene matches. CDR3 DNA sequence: TGTGCCAGCACCCTTGGACAGGGGGTCTATGGCTACACCTTC. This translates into CASTLGQGVYGYTF. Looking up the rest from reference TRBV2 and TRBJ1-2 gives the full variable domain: EPEVTQTPSHQVTQMGQEVILRCVPISNHLYFYWYRQILGQKVEFLVSFYNNEISEKSEIFDDQFSVERPDGSNFTLKIRSTKLEDSAMYFCASTLGQGVYGYTFGSGTRLTVV.

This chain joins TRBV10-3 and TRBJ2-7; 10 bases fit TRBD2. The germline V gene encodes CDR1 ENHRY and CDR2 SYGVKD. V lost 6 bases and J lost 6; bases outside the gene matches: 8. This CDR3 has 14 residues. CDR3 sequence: CAIRELAGVGEQYF. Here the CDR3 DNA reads TGTGCCATCAGGGAGCTAGCGGGAGTTGGCGAGCAGTACTTC.